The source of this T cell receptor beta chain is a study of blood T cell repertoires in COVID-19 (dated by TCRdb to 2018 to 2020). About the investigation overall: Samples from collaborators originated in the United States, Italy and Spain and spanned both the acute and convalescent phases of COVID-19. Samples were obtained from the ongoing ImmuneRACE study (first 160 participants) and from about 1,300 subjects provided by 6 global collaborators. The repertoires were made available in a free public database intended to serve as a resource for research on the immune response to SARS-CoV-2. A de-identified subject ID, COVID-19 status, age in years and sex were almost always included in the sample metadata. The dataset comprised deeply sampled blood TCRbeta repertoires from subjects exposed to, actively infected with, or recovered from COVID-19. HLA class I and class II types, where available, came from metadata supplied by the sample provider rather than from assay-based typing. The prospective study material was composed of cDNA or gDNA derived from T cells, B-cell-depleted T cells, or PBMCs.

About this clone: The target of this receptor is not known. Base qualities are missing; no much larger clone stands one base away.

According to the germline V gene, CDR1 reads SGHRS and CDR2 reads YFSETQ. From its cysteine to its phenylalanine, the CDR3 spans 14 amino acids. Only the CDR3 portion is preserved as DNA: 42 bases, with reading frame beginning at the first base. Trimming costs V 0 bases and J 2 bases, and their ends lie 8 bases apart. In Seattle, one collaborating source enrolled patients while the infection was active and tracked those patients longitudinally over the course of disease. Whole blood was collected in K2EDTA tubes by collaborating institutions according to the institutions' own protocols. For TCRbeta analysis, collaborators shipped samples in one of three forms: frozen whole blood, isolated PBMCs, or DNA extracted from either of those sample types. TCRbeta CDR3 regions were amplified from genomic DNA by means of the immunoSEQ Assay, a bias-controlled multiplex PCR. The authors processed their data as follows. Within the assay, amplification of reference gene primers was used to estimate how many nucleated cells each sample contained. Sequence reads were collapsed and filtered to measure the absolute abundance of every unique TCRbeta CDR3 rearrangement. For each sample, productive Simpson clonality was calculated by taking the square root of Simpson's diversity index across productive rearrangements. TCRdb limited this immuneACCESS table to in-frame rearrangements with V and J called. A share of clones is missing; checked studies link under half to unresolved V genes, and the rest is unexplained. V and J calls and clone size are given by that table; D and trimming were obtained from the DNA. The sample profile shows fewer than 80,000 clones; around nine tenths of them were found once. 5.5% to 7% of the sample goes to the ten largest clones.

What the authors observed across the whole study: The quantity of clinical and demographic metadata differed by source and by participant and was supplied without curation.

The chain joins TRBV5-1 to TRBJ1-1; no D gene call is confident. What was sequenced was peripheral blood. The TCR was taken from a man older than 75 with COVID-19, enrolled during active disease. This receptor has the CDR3 CASSLGTANTEAFF. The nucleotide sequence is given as TGCGCCAGCAGCTTGGGAACAGCCAACACTGAAGCTTTCTTT.